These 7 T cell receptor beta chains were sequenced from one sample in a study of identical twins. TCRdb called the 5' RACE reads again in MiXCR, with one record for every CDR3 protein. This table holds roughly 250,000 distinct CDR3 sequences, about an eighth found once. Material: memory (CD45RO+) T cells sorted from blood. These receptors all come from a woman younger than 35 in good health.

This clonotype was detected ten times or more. CDR3 protein: CASGDPISGANVLTF. CDR3 in DNA: TGCGCCAGCGGGGACCCCATCTCTGGGGCCAACGTCCTGACTTTC. This chain joins TRBV5-1 and TRBJ2-6; D is tentatively TRBD1 or TRBD2 (5 bases each). Per germline, CDR1 SGHRS and CDR2 YFSETQ. The CDR3 consists of 15 residues. The germline V and J ends were trimmed by 7 bases and 0 bases, with 11 bases remaining between them.

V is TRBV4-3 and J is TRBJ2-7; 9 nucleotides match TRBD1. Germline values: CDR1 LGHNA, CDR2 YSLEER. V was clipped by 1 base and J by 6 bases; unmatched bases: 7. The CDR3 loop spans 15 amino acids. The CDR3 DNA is TGCGCCAGCAGCCAAGGCGCGACAGGGGGACTCGAGCAGTACTTC. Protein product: CASSQGATGGLEQYF.

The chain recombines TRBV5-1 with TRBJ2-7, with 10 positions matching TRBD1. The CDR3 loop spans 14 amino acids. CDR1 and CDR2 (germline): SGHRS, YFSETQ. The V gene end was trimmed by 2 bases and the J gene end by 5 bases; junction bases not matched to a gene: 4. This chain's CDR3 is CASSFGDRGNEQYF. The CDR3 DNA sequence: TGCGCCAGCAGCTTTGGGGACAGGGGAAACGAGCAGTACTTC.

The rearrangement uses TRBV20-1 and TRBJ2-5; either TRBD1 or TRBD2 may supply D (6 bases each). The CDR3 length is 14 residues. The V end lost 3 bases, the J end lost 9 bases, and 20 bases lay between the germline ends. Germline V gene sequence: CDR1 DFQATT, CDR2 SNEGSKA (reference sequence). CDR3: CSASTGAKSTAQYF. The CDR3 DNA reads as TGCAGTGCTAGCACGGGGGCCAAGAGCACGGCCCAGTACTTC.

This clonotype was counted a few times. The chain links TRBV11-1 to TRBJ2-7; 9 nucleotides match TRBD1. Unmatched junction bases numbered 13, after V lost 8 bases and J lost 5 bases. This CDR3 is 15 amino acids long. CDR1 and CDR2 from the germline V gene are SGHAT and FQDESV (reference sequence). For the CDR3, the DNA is TGTGCCAGCGCCCAGACCGGGACAGGGTATAACGAGCAGTACTTC. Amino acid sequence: CASAQTGTGYNEQYF.

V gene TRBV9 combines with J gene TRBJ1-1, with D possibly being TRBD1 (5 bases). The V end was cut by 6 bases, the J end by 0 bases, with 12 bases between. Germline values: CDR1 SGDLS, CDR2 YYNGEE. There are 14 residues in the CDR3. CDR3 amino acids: CASTLSGMNTEAFF. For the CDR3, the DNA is TGTGCCAGCACGCTCTCAGGGATGAACACTGAAGCTTTCTTT.

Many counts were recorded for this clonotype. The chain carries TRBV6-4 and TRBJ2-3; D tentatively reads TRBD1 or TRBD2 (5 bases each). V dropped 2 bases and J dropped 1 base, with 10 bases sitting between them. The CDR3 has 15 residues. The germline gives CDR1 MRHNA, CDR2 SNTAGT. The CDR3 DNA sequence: TGTGCCAGCAGTGACGGGAGAGGGGGCACAGATACGCAGTATTTT. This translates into CASSDGRGGTDTQYF.